The rows below give T cell receptor beta chains drawn from one sample of a study of T cell changes during pregnancy in multiple sclerosis. TCRdb's table, derived via immunoSEQ multiplex PCR, lists solely in-frame clones and lacks some. This sample has some 64,000 clones, with roughly 90% found just once. The source material was peripheral blood, sampled in the first trimester of pregnancy. These receptors were taken from a female donor with multiple sclerosis, enrolled in a pregnancy study. The CDR3 runs from the conserved cysteine through the conserved F or W. A D gene is named only where the DNA matches it firmly. Not all rows give a size; the values are once, few, many and, for expanded clones, a class.

D gene,J gene,V gene,clone size,CDR3 protein,CDR3 DNA
NA,TRBJ2-7,TRBV5-4,NA,CASSPRGSGSYEQYF,TGTGCCAGCAGCCCCCGAGGGAGCGGATCCTACGAGCAGTACTTC
NA,TRBJ2-2,TRBV4-3,NA,CASSQGDSSELFF,TGCGCCAGCAGCCAAGGGGACTCTTCCGAGCTGTTTTTT
NA,TRBJ2-5,TRBV19,once,CASSPVPPTGKETQYF,TGTGCCAGTAGTCCCGTTCCCCCTACAGGGAAGGAGACCCAGTACTTC
NA,TRBJ1-2,TRBV14,NA,CASSRQQGANYGYTF,TGTGCCAGCAGCCGCCAACAGGGAGCTAACTATGGCTACACCTTC
TRBD2,TRBJ2-1,TRBV19,NA,CASRTSGARSYNEQFF,TGTGCCAGCAGGACTAGCGGGGCCCGCTCCTACAATGAGCAGTTCTTC
NA,TRBJ1-2,TRBV10-3,NA,CAISEAGATGYTF,TGTGCCATCAGTGAGGCGGGGGCGACTGGCTACACCTTC
TRBD2,TRBJ2-5,TRBV5-8,once,CASSLFPLAGGAQYF,TGTGCCAGCAGCTTGTTCCCCCTAGCGGGAGGGGCCCAGTACTTC
NA,TRBJ1-1,TRBV19,NA,CASSMGQIEAFF,TGTGCCAGTAGTATGGGCCAAATCGAAGCTTTCTTT
NA,TRBJ2-7,TRBV28,NA,CASRSTGNPYEQYF,TGTGCCAGCAGATCCACAGGGAACCCCTACGAGCAGTACTTC
TRBD2,TRBJ2-7,TRBV7-2,NA,CASSLRLAATYEQYF,TGTGCCAGCAGCTTAAGACTAGCCGCAACCTACGAGCAGTACTTC
NA,TRBJ2-3,TRBV4-2,NA,CASSQNPGGTDTQYF,TGTGCCAGCAGCCAAAATCCAGGGGGCACAGATACGCAGTATTTT
NA,TRBJ2-7,TRBV28,once,CASRTFKTDRYEQYF,TGTGCCAGCAGAACCTTTAAGACAGACCGCTACGAGCAGTACTTC
NA,TRBJ2-5,TRBV11-2,NA,CASSLAVRETQYF,TGTGCCAGCAGCTTAGCCGTCAGAGAGACCCAGTACTTC
NA,TRBJ2-3,TRBV6-1,NA,CASVAPSTDTQYF,TGTGCCAGCGTAGCGCCTAGCACAGATACGCAGTATTTT
NA,TRBJ2-1,TRBV11-3,NA,CATAKGGSHNEQFF,TGTGCCACCGCCAAGGGCGGGTCTCACAATGAGCAGTTCTTC
NA,TRBJ1-1,TRBV7-9,NA,CASSLLQGGWNTEAFF,TGTGCCAGCAGCTTACTGCAGGGAGGGTGGAACACTGAAGCTTTCTTT
NA,TRBJ2-7,TRBV28,once,CASRVGGSGSYEQYF,TGTGCCAGCAGGGTTGGGGGGTCCGGAAGCTACGAGCAGTACTTC
TRBD2,TRBJ2-3,TRBV27,once,CASTPRGLAGSDTQYF,TGTGCCAGCACCCCCAGGGGACTAGCGGGATCAGATACGCAGTATTTT
NA,TRBJ1-1,TRBV19,NA,CASSKLLPGLNTEAFF,TGTGCCAGTAGTAAACTCCTCCCAGGTCTGAACACTGAAGCTTTCTTT
NA,TRBJ2-5,TRBV7-3,NA,CASSLKRGETQYF,TGTGCCAGCAGCCTCAAAAGGGGGGAGACCCAGTACTTC